In its sample, the clone carrying this T cell receptor beta chain was seen once. Original data processing: Estimation of nucleated cell counts relied on the amplification of reference gene primers. This table comes from immunoSEQ multiplex PCR, and its TCRdb copy is limited to in-frame clones, with some not included. V and J calls and clone size are as listed in that table; D and trimming were resolved from the DNA. The repertoire consists of 250,000 or so clones, with about 80% occurring once and the leading ten covering around 2%. This sample stems from a study of blood T cell repertoires in COVID-19. Study as a whole: The United States, Italy and Spain supplied acute and convalescent COVID-19 samples. The analysed material was cDNA or gDNA that came from T cells, B-cell-depleted T cells, or PBMCs.

The V and J ends lost 4 bases and 2 bases, in that order; junction bases with no gene match: 4. The CDR3 covers 16 residues. Germline CDR1 is SGHTA and CDR2 is FQGNSA. This chain uses TRBV7-2 with TRBJ2-1; 11 bases match TRBD2. The source of this sequence is a man aged 25 to 45 who had recovered from COVID-19. The sample was peripheral blood. In nucleotides, the CDR3 is TGTGCCAGCAGCTACCAGACTAGCGGGACCTACAATGAGCAGTTCTTC. Translation: CASSYQTSGTYNEQFF.